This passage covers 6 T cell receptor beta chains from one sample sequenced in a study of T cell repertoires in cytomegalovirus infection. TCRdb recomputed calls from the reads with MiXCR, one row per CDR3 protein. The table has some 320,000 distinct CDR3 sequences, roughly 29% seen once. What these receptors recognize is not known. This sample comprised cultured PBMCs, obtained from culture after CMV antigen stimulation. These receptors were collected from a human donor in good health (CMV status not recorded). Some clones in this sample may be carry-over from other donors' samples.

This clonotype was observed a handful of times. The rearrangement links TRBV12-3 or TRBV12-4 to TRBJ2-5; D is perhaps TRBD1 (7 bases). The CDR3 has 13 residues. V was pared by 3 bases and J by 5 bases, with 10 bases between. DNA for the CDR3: TGTGCCAGCAGTTTCGCAGGGGGGGAGACCCAGTACTTC. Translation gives CASSFAGGETQYF.

The CDR3 bases are TGTGCCAGCAGTTACTCCCGGACAGATCCCTATGGCTACACCTTC. It translates to CASSYSRTDPYGYTF. The V call is TRBV6-8, the J call TRBJ1-2; D may be TRBD1 (6 bases). Germline V lookup: CDR1 MNHGY, CDR2 SAAAGT. The V gene lost 0 bases and the J gene lost 4 bases, with 12 bases spanning the gap. This CDR3 contains 15 residues.

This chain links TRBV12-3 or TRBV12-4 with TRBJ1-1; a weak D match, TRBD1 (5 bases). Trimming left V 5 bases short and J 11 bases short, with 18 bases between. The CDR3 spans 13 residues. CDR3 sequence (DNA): TGTGCCAGCAGTCTCGGGAGGGACCGCCGTGCTTTCTTT. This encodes CASSLGRDRRAFF.

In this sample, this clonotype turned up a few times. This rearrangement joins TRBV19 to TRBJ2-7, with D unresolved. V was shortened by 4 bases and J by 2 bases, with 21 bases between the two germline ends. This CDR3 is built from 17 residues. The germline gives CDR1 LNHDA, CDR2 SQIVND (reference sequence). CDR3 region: CASSKPSPGGETYEQYF. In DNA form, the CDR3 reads TGTGCCAGTAGTAAACCCTCCCCCGGTGGAGAAACCTACGAGCAGTACTTC.

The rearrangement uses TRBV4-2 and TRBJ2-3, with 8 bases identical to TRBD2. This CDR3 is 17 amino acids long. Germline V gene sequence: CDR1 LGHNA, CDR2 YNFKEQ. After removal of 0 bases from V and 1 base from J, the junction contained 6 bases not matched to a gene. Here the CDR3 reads CASSQDAGRVGTDTQYF. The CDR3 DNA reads TGTGCCAGCAGCCAAGATGCCGGGAGGGTAGGCACAGATACGCAGTATTTT.

The CDR3 here is CASSYEVRGNTEAFF. CDR3 coding DNA: TGTGCCAGCAGTTACGAAGTAAGGGGGAACACTGAAGCTTTCTTT. V and J are TRBV6-8 and TRBJ1-1; D perhaps matches TRBD1 (5 bases). This CDR3 has 15 residues. Per germline, CDR1 MNHGY and CDR2 SAAAGT. Trimming cost V 2 bases and J 1 base, with 11 bases left between them.